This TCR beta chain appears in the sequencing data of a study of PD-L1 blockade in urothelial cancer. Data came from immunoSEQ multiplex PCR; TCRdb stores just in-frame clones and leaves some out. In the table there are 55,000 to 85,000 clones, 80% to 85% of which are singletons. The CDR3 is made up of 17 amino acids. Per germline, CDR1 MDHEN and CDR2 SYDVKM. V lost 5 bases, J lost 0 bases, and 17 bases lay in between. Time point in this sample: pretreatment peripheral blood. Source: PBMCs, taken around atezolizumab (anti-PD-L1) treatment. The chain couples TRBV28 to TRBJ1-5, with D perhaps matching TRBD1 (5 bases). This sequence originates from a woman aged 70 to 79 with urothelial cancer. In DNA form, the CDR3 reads TGTGCCAGCAGTCGCGGACCTGGGGGGTTTAGCAATCAGCCCCAGCATTTT. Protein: CASSRGPGGFSNQPQHF.